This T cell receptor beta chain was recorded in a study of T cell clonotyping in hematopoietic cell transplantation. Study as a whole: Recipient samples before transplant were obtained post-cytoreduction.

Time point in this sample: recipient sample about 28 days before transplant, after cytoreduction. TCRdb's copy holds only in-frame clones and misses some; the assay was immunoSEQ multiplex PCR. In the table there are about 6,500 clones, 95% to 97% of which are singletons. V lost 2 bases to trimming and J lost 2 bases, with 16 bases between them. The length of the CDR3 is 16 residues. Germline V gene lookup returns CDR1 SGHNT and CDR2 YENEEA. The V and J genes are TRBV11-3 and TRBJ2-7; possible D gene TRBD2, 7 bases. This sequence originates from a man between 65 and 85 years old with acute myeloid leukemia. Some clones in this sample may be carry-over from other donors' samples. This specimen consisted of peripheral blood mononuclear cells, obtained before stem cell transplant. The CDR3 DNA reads TGTGCCAGCAGCTTAACCCCAGGGAGGGGGGCCTACGAGCAGTACTTC. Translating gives CASSLTPGRGAYEQYF.